The entry below describes one T cell receptor beta chain. The antigen is undetermined. CDR1 and CDR2 (germline): SGHTA, FQGNSA. J gave up 3 bases and V 0 bases, and 5 bases lay outside the gene matches. The CDR3 is made up of 17 amino acids. Unique molecular identifiers were present on the cDNA, and a universal primer site came from template switching. TCRdb reprocessed the 5' RACE reads with MiXCR, giving one entry per CDR3 protein. The profile covers 260,000 or so distinct CDR3 sequences, with 7.5% appearing a single time and 5.4% taken by the ten largest. The sample originates from a study of identical twins. Whole-study results and caveats: Out-of-frame alpha sequences shared by twins showed excess low generation probability. Partial confounding of zero-insertion analyses by invariant MAIT and iNKT cells was possible.

Separately, the same data were catalogued under a study of yellow fever vaccine responses in identical twins.

The sequencing sample was made of CD8+ T cells sorted from blood. The TCR originated in a woman between 18 and 29 years old in good health. The chain is built from TRBV7-2 and TRBJ2-3, with 11 bases fitting TRBD2. CDR3 in amino acids: CASSLALTSGTTDTQYF. The CDR3 region has the DNA TGTGCCAGCAGCTTAGCCTTGACTAGCGGGACAACAGATACGCAGTATTTT.